This T cell receptor (beta chain) appears in the sequencing data of a study of PD-1 blockade in classical Hodgkin lymphoma. Looked up from germline, CDR1 is SGHNT and CDR2 is YYREEE (reference sequence). After removal of 0 bases from V and 8 bases from J, the junction contained 8 bases not matched to a gene. This CDR3 has 15 amino acids. Study-level findings and limits: Compared with healthy donors, newly diagnosed patients reportedly showed lower baseline TCR diversity. Whatever underlies the repertoire differences (possibly disease activity or prior therapy) remains undefined.

Only in-frame clones appear in the TCRdb table, and some are missing; sequencing was by immunoSEQ multiplex PCR. The sample lists 25,000 to 35,000 clones; 70% to 75% were seen once. Concerning this clone itself: Its target is not known.

All patients relapsed after autologous stem cell transplantation, and brentuximab vedotin exposure varied. This material consisted of peripheral blood mononuclear cells (PBMCs), taken before the second cycle of nivolumab. The chain links TRBV5-4 to TRBJ2-1, with 7 nucleotides matching TRBD2. The receptor comes from a human donor with classical Hodgkin lymphoma. The CDR3 nucleotides are TGTGCCAGCAGCTTGGCCGCTACGGGGGGTCATGAGCAGTTCTTC. This codes for CASSLAATGGHEQFF.